The text below deals with one T cell receptor beta chain. Its binding antigen is unknown. Base-call qualities are not available, and no considerably larger clone is one nucleotide away. High-throughput TCR beta sequencing profiled peripheral blood CD8+ and CD4+ T cells from healthy donors, Susac syndrome patients and multiple sclerosis patients. The Susac syndrome patients fulfilled recently defined diagnostic criteria for definite or probable disease. Bulk CD8+ and CD4+ T cells were purified by magnetic negative isolation, whereas CD8+ TEMRA cells were enriched by FACS. Blood was drawn into EDTA tubes, processed within 24 hours, and PBMCs were isolated by density gradient centrifugation. PBMCs intended for TCR sequencing were frozen in liquid nitrogen and were later thawed in a 37 degrees C water bath. The sorted or isolated CD4+, CD8+ and CD8+ TEMRA cells had a purity of 90% or higher. Germline trimming: 6 bases from V, 4 bases from J; junction bases outside gene matches: 11. The CDR3 goes from the cysteine to the phenylalanine over 16 residues. Only the CDR3 region is kept as DNA, spanning 48 bases read in frame from base 1. CDR1 and CDR2 are read off the germline V gene as MNHEY and SVGEGT.

The sample originates from a study of CD8 T cells in Susac syndrome (dated by TCRdb to about 2019). Notes on the research overall: Of the Susac syndrome patients who were sequenced, under 10 were in clinical remission while six had clinically active disease. Repertoire sequencing was used to test whether CD8+ T cell activation and differentiation in Susac syndrome was antigen driven. At blood withdrawal, Susac syndrome patients were either therapy-naive, taking corticosteroids (in some cases with IVIg as well), or taking IVIg alone. CD8+ T cell repertoire clonality was compared between around eleven healthy donors, roughly 14 Susac syndrome patients and about 15 multiple sclerosis patients.

Points the paper makes about the study in general: The TCR sequencing and HLA analysis was acknowledged to have included a relatively small number of individuals. Clonal expansion was observed in Susac syndrome CD8+ repertoires, with the highest expansion in CD8+ TEMRA cells and greater expansion in clinically active than in remitting patients. In the total CD8+ and CD8+ TEMRA repertoires, 15 to 20 and five Susac-specific public clones, respectively, were identified.

RNA was extracted using the RNeasy kit, and roughly 0.5 to 1 microgram was reverse transcribed with random hexamers. The immunoSEQ multiplex PCR assay, which covers 54 Vbeta and 13 Jbeta segments, was used to amplify TCR beta CDR3 regions. PCR amplification bias was corrected by using a synthetic template baseline for primer optimization and computational correction. The authors' pipeline ran thus. Only productive sequences were kept, with reads annotated to V, D and J genes according to IMGT and analyzed in immunoSEQ Analyzer. Clonality was calculated as one minus the Shannon entropy normalized by log2 of the number of productive unique sequences. For each patient and control, public and private clones were evaluated among the 100 most prevalent clones. Clones were defined as Susac-specific when absent from the healthy and MS cohorts, from roughly 1,100 published viral clones and from other ImmuneACCESS disease sequences. The public reads were run again by TCRdb, first through fastp at Q25 and then through MiXCR, and only productive beta chains were kept. Every entry covers one CDR3 protein and lists the most common genes and DNA from its rows. These V and J calls rely on TCRdb rather than the paper's analysis. For this sample the table gives approximately 87,000 distinct CDR3 sequences, of which approximately 96% were detected only once. The ten largest account for around 0.41% of the sample.

This chain is built from TRBV6-2 or TRBV6-3 and TRBJ2-1, and 8 junction bases match TRBD2. This TCR was sampled from a human donor with Susac syndrome. The sequenced sample consisted of CD8+ T cells from PBMCs. At the DNA level, the sequence is TGTGCCAGCAGCAACCCAAAGACTAGCGCGTACAATGAGCAGTTCTTC. The translation is CASSNPKTSAYNEQFF.